The rows below give T cell receptor beta chains drawn from one sample of a study of CD8 T cells in Susac syndrome. TCRdb passed the immunoSEQ multiplex PCR reads through MiXCR, listing each CDR3 protein once. The sample lists 150,000 to 200,000 distinct CDR3 sequences, just over 90% occurring once. The sample consisted of CD4+ T cells from PBMCs. The source of these receptors is a human donor in good health. Both conserved end residues are part of each CDR3. A D gene is named only where the DNA matches it firmly. Where a row states a size, it is once, few, many or the class of an expanded clone; other rows omit it.

>.|TRBV2|TRBD1|TRBJ2-4
TGTGCCAGCAGTAACCGGGACAGGGGAAACATTCAGTACTTC
CASSNRDRGNIQYF
>.|TRBV7-2|TRBD1|TRBJ2-7
TGTGCCAGCAGCTCGCCTCGGACAGGTTACTACGAGCAGTACTTC
CASSSPRTGYYEQYF
>.|TRBV7-3|.|TRBJ2-3
TGTGCCAGCAGCTTCGGGGGGCGCACAGATACGCAGTATTTT
CASSFGGRTDTQYF
>.|TRBV23-1|TRBD1|TRBJ1-3
TGCGCCAGCCCCGATCCGGGACAGGGGACCAGGCGAAACACCATATATTTT
CASPDPGQGTRRNTIYF
>.|TRBV3-1|.|TRBJ2-5
TGTGCCAGCAGCCAAGGGACTCGGGAGACCCAGTACTTC
CASSQGTRETQYF
>.|TRBV29-1|TRBD1|TRBJ2-1
TGCAGCGCCTCCGACAGGGCTCGGTACAATGAGCAGTTCTTC
CSASDRARYNEQFF
>.|TRBV18|.|TRBJ2-5
TGTGCCAGCTCACAGGACTTACAAGAGACCCAGTACTTC
CASSQDLQETQYF
>few|TRBV12-3/TRBV12-4|.|TRBJ1-4
TGTGCCAGCAGTTTAACAGCAACTAATGAAAAACTGTTTTTT
CASSLTATNEKLFF
>once|TRBV12-3/TRBV12-4|.|TRBJ2-1
TGTGCCAGCAGTTATGGTGAGGGCAGTGTGCAGTTCTTC
CASSYGEGSVQFF
>.|TRBV20-1|.|TRBJ1-1
TGCAGTGCCCCAAGGTTGGCTGAAGCTTTCTTT
CSAPRLAEAFF
>once|TRBV11-2|TRBD1|TRBJ2-5
TGTGCCAGCAGCTTACGGACAGGGGTCAACTGGGAGACCCAGTACTTC
CASSLRTGVNWETQYF
>.|TRBV2|.|TRBJ1-5
TGTGCCGGGGGGGCGGAGGCGGGTCAGCCCCAGCATTTT
CAGGAEAGQPQHF
>.|TRBV18|.|TRBJ2-7
TGTGCCAGCTCACCACCGGAGACCGCTACCTACGAGCAGTACTTC
CASSPPETATYEQYF
>.|TRBV7-3|.|TRBJ2-7
TGTGCCAGCAGCCCTACAGGGACCCCCTACGAGCAGTACTTC
CASSPTGTPYEQYF
>.|TRBV29-1|.|TRBJ1-1
TGCAGCGTTGAAGTGGGGGCAGGGGACACTGAAGCTTTCTTT
CSVEVGAGDTEAFF
>.|TRBV3-1|.|TRBJ1-2
TGTGCCAGCAGCCAAGATCTAAGGGGTCGGGGCTACACCTTC
CASSQDLRGRGYTF
>.|TRBV29-1|.|TRBJ2-3
TGCAGCGTCGCGGGTGGCACAGATACGCAGTATTTT
CSVAGGTDTQYF
>.|TRBV7-2|TRBD2|TRBJ2-7
TGTGCCAGCAGCACCAGCGGGGGGATCTACGAGCAGTACTTC
CASSTSGGIYEQYF
>.|TRBV3-1|.|TRBJ1-2
TGTGCCAGCAGCCAAGAGGGCCGATATGGCTACACCTTC
CASSQEGRYGYTF
>.|TRBV20-1|TRBD2|TRBJ2-5
TGCAGTGCTCCGGCGGCGGGGGGCCGGCAAGAGACCCAGTACTTC
CSAPAAGGRQETQYF
>.|TRBV7-6|.|TRBJ1-1
TGTGCCAGCAGCTTCCTCGGGACGGCGAACACTGAAGCTTTCTTT
CASSFLGTANTEAFF
>.|TRBV10-3|.|TRBJ1-1
TGTGCCATCGGGACGTCGGGGAACACTGAAGCTTTCTTT
CAIGTSGNTEAFF
>.|TRBV12-3/TRBV12-4|TRBD1|TRBJ1-1
TGTGCCAGCAGCCGCGGACAGGGGGTAGCTGAAGCTTTCTTT
CASSRGQGVAEAFF
>.|TRBV29-1|.|TRBJ1-1
TGCAGCGCCACAGGGCCTTTGAACACTGAAGTTTTCTTT
CSATGPLNTEVFF
>.|TRBV13|TRBD1|TRBJ2-7
TGTGCCAGCAGCTACCGGGACAGGGGCCCCTACGAGCAGTACTTC
CASSYRDRGPYEQYF
>.|TRBV20-1|TRBD1|TRBJ1-6
TGCAGTGCCCCAAAAACAGGGGGCGGCTCACCCCTCCACTTT
CSAPKTGGGSPLHF
>.|TRBV3-1|.|TRBJ1-6
TGTGCCAGCGGACCCCAAGCCACCGATTCACCCCTCCACTTT
CASGPQATDSPLHF
>.|TRBV3-1|TRBD2|TRBJ2-5
TGTGCCAGCAGCCAAACTAGCGTCGAGACCCAGTACTTC
CASSQTSVETQYF
>.|TRBV5-1|.|TRBJ1-6
TGCGCCAGCAGCTCCCTCGGGGAGGTGTATAATTCACCCCTCCACTTT
CASSSLGEVYNSPLHF
>.|TRBV20-1|TRBD1|TRBJ1-1
TGCAGTGCCACAGGGGCAGGACGAAACACTGAAGCTTTCTTT
CSATGAGRNTEAFF
>.|TRBV19|TRBD1|TRBJ1-1
TGTGCCAGTAGTTCTCGGACAGGGAACACTGAAGCTTTCTTT
CASSSRTGNTEAFF
>.|TRBV7-2|.|TRBJ2-5
TGTGCCAGCAGCCCAGATAGGGCCCAGTACTTC
CASSPDRAQYF
>.|TRBV20-1|.|TRBJ2-5
TGCAGTGCAACGTATAGGGGGACCCAGTACTTC
CSATYRGTQYF
>once|TRBV5-4|.|TRBJ1-2
TGTGCCAGCAGCCTAGACATTGGCGGCTACACCTTC
CASSLDIGGYTF
>.|TRBV2|.|TRBJ2-1
TGTGCTCAACGGGCGGATTCCTACAATGAGCAGTTCTTC
CAQRADSYNEQFF
>.|TRBV29-1|TRBD1|TRBJ2-2
TGCAGCGTTGAGGATGACAGGGTAAACACCGGGGAGCTGTTTTTT
CSVEDDRVNTGELFF
>once|TRBV7-7|.|TRBJ1-1
TGTGCCAGCAGCCCTTTGACCCAGAACACTGAAGCTTTCTTT
CASSPLTQNTEAFF
>.|TRBV29-1|.|TRBJ1-1
TGCAGCGTATGCGAAGTGACTGAAGCTTTCTTT
CSVCEVTEAFF
>.|TRBV20-1|TRBD1|TRBJ2-7
TGCAGTGCTAGTGATATGGGGACAGCCTCCTACGAGCAGTACTTC
CSASDMGTASYEQYF
>.|TRBV7-8|.|TRBJ2-1
TGTGCCAGCAGCTTAGCGGGGGGGCAGAGGAAGTTCTTC
CASSLAGGQRKFF
>.|TRBV29-1|.|TRBJ1-1
TGCAGCGTTGAAGATTGGGAGGGTTCCAACACTGAAGCTTTCTTT
CSVEDWEGSNTEAFF
>once|TRBV3-1|.|TRBJ2-5
TGTGCCAGCAGCCAGCCTGAGACAGGGACCCAGTACTTC
CASSQPETGTQYF
>.|TRBV6-5|TRBD1|TRBJ1-5
TGTGCCAGCAGTCCACAGGGGGCTCAGCCCCAGCATTTT
CASSPQGAQPQHF
>.|TRBV6-1|.|TRBJ1-5
TGTGCCAGCAGCATGCACGCGGATCAGCCCCAGCATTTT
CASSMHADQPQHF
>.|TRBV7-2|.|TRBJ1-2
TGTGCCAGCAGCCCACGGGCGAGCTATGGCTACACCTTC
CASSPRASYGYTF
>.|TRBV12-3/TRBV12-4|TRBD2|TRBJ2-7
TGTGCCAGCAGGTTAGCGGGGATTGGCGAGCAGTACTTC
CASRLAGIGEQYF
>.|TRBV7-2|TRBD2|TRBJ2-7
TGTGCCAGCAGCTCCCGACTAGCGGCCTACGAGCAGTACTTC
CASSSRLAAYEQYF
>.|TRBV18|.|TRBJ2-1
TGTGCCAGCTCACCACGCGGAGATGAGCAGTTCTTC
CASSPRGDEQFF
>.|TRBV7-9|.|TRBJ2-7
TGTGCCAGCAGCTTACGGACAACTGATTACGAGCAGTACTTC
CASSLRTTDYEQYF
>.|TRBV3-1|TRBD2|TRBJ2-5
TGTGCCAGCAGCCCCTGGACTAGCGGGGGGGCGGGGGAGACCCAGTACTTC
CASSPWTSGGAGETQYF
>.|TRBV29-1|.|TRBJ1-2
TGCAGCGTTCAGGCAGCACCCCTAAACTATGGCTACACCTTC
CSVQAAPLNYGYTF
>.|TRBV9|.|TRBJ1-4
TGTGCCAGCAGCCGGGACGGCATTGAAAAACTGTTTTTT
CASSRDGIEKLFF